The sequence of this T cell receptor beta chain was determined in a study of blood T cells in healthy people across ages. No fewer than 6.5 million PBMCs went into each sample. The germline V gene encodes CDR1 SGHRS and CDR2 YFSETQ. The CDR3 totals 14 residues. The V and J ends lost 5 bases and 5 bases respectively, with 16 bases between them. This clonotype was found a few times. Sample-barcoded 5' priming and a J-beta primer mix drove a second PCR of roughly 6 to 12 cycles. Using its own MiXCR run on the 5' RACE reads, TCRdb lists one record per CDR3 protein. The sample gives over 1,500,000 distinct CDR3 sequences, roughly 43% of which show up once; more than 20% is in the top ten.

Sequenced input: blood. The clonotype was recovered from a human donor in good health. The genes are TRBV5-1 and TRBJ2-5; D perhaps matches TRBD1 (5 bases). The CDR3 DNA reads TGCGCCAGCAGTGAGGTAGGGGAAGGCGAGACCCAGTACTTC. Translating gives CASSEVGEGETQYF.